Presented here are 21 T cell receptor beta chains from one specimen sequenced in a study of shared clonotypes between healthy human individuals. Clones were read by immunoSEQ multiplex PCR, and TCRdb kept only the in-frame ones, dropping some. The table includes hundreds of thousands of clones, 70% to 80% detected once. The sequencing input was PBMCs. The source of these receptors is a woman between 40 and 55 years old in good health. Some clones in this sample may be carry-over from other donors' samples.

In nucleotides, the CDR3 is TGTGCCATCAGTGACCCCAGGCTCTCCGAGCAGTACTTC. This translates into CAISDPRLSEQYF. The chain is built from TRBV10-3 and TRBJ2-7; D unresolved. Per the germline V gene, CDR1 is ENHRY and CDR2 is SYGVKD. The CDR3 extends over 13 amino acids. With 3 bases removed from V and 6 bases from J, the gap between germline ends came to 12 bases.

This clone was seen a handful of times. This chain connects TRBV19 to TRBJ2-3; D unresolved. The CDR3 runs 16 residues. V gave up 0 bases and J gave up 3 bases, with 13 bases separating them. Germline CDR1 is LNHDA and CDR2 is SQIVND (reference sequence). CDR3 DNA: TGTGCCAGTAGTATAGATATCTGGGGAAGAACAGATACGCAGTATTTT. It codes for CASSIDIWGRTDTQYF.

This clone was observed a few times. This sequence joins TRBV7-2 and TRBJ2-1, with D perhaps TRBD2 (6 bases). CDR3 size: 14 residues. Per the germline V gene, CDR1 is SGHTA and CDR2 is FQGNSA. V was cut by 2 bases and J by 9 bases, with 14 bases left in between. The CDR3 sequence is CASSLSTLASEQFF. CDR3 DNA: TGTGCCAGCAGCTTAAGTACCCTAGCGAGTGAGCAGTTCTTC. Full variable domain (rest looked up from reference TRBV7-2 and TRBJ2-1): GAGVSQSPSNKVTEKGKDVELRCDPISGHTALYWYRQSLGQGLEFLIYFQGNSAPDKSGLPSDRFSAERTGGSVSTLTIQRTQQEDSAVYLCASSLSTLASEQFFGPGTRLTVL.

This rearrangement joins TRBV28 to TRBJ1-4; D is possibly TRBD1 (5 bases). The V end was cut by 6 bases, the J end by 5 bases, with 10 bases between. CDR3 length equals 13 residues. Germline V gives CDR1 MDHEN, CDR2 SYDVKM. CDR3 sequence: CASRGRENEKLFF. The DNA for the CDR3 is TGTGCCAGCAGGGGGCGGGAAAATGAAAAACTGTTTTTT.

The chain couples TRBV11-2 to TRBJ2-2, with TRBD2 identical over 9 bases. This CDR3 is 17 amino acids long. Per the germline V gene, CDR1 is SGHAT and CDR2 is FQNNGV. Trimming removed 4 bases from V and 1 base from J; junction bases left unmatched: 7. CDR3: CASSSFGLAKNTGELFF. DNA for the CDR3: TGTGCCAGCAGCTCATTCGGACTAGCGAAGAACACCGGGGAGCTGTTTTTT.

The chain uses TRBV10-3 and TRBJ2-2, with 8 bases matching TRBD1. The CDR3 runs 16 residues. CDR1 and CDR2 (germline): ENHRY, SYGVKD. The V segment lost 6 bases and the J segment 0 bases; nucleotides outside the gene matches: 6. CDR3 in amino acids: CAISSQGAANTGELFF. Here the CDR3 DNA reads TGTGCCATCAGCAGTCAGGGGGCAGCGAACACCGGGGAGCTGTTTTTT.

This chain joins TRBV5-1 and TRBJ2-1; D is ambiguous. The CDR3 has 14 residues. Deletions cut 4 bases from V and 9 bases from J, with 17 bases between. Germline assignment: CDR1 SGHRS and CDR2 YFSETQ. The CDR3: CASSPDGPPGEQFF. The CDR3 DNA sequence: TGCGCCAGCAGCCCGGACGGACCCCCTGGTGAGCAGTTCTTC.

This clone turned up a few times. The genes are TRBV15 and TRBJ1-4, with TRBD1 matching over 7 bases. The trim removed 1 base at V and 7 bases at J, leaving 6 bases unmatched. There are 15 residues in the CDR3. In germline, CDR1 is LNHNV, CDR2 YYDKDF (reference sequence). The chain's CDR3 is CATSRVGGQTEKLFF. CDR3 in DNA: TGTGCCACCAGCAGAGTAGGGGGCCAGACTGAAAAACTGTTTTTT.

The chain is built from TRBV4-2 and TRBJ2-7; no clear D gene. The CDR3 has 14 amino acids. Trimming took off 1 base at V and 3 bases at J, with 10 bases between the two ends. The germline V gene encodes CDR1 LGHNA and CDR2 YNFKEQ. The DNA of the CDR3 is TGTGCCAGCAGCCAAGCTGAACTCTACTACGAGCAGTACTTC. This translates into CASSQAELYYEQYF.

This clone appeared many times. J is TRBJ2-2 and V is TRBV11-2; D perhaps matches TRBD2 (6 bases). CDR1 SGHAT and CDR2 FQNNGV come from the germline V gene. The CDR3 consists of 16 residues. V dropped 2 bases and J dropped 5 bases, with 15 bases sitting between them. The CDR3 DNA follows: TGTGCCAGCAGCTTACATCCGGGACTGGGGACCGGGGAGCTGTTTTTT. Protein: CASSLHPGLGTGELFF.

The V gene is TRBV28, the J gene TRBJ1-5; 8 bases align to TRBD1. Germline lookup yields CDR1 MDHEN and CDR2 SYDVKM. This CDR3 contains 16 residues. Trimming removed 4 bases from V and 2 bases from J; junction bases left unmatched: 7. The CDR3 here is CASSSQQGVGNQPQHF. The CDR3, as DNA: TGTGCCAGCAGTTCCCAACAGGGGGTTGGCAATCAGCCCCAGCATTTT.

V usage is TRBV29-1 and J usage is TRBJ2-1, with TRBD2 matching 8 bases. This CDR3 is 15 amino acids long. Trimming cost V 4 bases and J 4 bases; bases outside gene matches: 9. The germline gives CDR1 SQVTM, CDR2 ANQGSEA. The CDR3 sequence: CSVAGSTSGYNEQFF. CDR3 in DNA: TGCAGCGTTGCAGGGTCTACTAGCGGTTACAATGAGCAGTTCTTC.

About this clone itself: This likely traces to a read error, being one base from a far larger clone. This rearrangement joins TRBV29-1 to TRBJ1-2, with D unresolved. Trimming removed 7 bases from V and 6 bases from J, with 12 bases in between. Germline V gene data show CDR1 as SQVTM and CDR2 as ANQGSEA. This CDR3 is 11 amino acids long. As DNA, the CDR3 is TGCAGCGAGTCCTCAAACCATGGCTACACCTTC. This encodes CSESSNHGYTF. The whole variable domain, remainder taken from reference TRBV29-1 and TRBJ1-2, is SAVISQKPSRDICQRGTSLTIQCQVDSQVTMMFWYRQQPGQSLTLIATANQGSEATYESGFVIDKFPISRPNLTFSTLTVSNMSPEDSSIYLCSESSNHGYTFGSGTRLTVV.

The chain's CDR3 is CASSLYWGQAYEQYF. In DNA form, the CDR3 reads TGTGCCAGCAGCTTATACTGGGGGCAGGCCTACGAGCAGTACTTC. The genes are TRBV7-2 and TRBJ2-5; possible D gene TRBD1, 6 bases. TRBJ2-7 matches the DNA end more closely, so the J call is doubtful. Germline V CDR1 and CDR2: SGHTA, FQGNSA. The CDR3 contains 15 residues.

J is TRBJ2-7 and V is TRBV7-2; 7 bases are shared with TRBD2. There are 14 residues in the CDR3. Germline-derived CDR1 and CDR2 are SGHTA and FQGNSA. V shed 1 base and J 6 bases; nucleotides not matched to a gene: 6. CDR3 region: CASSLGAGRFEQYF. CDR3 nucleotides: TGTGCCAGCAGCTTAGGGGCCGGGAGGTTCGAGCAGTACTTC.

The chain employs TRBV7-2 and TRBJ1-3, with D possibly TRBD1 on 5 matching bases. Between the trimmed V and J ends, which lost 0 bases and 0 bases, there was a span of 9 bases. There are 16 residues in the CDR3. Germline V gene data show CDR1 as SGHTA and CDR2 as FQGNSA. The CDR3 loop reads CASSLAGTASGNTIYF. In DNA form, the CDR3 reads TGTGCCAGCAGCTTAGCGGGGACGGCCTCTGGAAACACCATATATTTT.

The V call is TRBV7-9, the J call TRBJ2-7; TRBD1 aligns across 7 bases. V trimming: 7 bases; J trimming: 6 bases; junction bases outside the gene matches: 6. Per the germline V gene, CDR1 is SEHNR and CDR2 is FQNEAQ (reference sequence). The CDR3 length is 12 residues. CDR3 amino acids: CASTMTGSEQYF. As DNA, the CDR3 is TGTGCCAGCACCATGACAGGGTCCGAGCAGTACTTC.

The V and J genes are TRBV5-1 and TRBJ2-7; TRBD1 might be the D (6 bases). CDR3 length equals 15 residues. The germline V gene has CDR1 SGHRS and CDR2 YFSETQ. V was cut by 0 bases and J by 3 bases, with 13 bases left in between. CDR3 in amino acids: CASSLGAGVYYEQYF. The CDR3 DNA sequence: TGCGCCAGCAGCTTGGGGGCAGGGGTCTACTACGAGCAGTACTTC.

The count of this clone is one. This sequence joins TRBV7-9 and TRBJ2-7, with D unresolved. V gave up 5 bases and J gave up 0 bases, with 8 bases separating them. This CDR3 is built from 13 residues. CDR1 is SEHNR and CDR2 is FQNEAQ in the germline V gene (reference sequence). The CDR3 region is CASSPLDSYEQYF. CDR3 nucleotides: TGTGCCAGCAGCCCCTTAGACTCCTACGAGCAGTACTTC.

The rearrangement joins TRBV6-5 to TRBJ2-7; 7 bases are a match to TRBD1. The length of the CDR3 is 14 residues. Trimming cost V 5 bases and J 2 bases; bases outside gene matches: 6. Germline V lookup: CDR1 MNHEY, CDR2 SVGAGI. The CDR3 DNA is TGTGCCAGCAGTAAGATCGGGACAGCCTACGAGCAGTACTTC. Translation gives CASSKIGTAYEQYF.

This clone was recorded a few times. The CDR3 loop reads CASSAIPASGGDEQFF. CDR3 coding DNA: TGTGCCAGCAGTGCCATTCCGGCTAGCGGAGGCGATGAGCAGTTCTTC. This chain joins TRBV6-4 and TRBJ2-1, with 7 bases identical to TRBD2. The CDR3 loop spans 16 amino acids. Germline lookup yields CDR1 MRHNA and CDR2 SNTAGT. With V trimmed by 4 bases and J by 8 bases, 14 bases remained unmatched.